A selection of T cell receptor beta chains follows, all from one sample in a study of control samples from healthy donors and cancer patients. Some clones are missing from TCRdb's copy, which holds only in-frame ones; the method was immunoSEQ multiplex PCR. The table lists 110,000 to 150,000 clones, 90% to 95% of them singletons, with less than 15% in the top ten. The sample was blood. The receptor set was obtained from a middle-aged man in good health. Each CDR3 is given without its conserved first and last residue. Fields, in order: V gene, J gene, CDR3 protein.

v_gene: TRBV6-5; j_gene: TRBJ1-2; CDR3aa: ASSYSQHWDGYGYT
v_gene: TRBV6-5; j_gene: TRBJ1-2; CDR3aa: ASTSPQGSYGYT
v_gene: TRBV19; j_gene: TRBJ1-1; CDR3aa: ASRKDDRGAAEAF
v_gene: TRBV4-3; j_gene: TRBJ1-2; CDR3aa: ASSPDRDRAHGYT
v_gene: TRBV6-6; j_gene: TRBJ1-4; CDR3aa: ASRALGTANEKLF
v_gene: TRBV29-1; j_gene: TRBJ2-5; CDR3aa: SSRGRETQY
v_gene: TRBV2; j_gene: TRBJ2-4; CDR3aa: ASSEATILDLAKNIQY
v_gene: TRBV6-1; j_gene: TRBJ1-3; CDR3aa: ASSELVTIY
v_gene: TRBV11-2; j_gene: TRBJ2-1; CDR3aa: ASSLASYNEQF
v_gene: TRBV13; j_gene: TRBJ1-1; CDR3aa: ASGTGGSTEAF
v_gene: TRBV14; j_gene: TRBJ2-6; CDR3aa: ASSRTGALSGANVLT
v_gene: TRBV2; j_gene: TRBJ1-4; CDR3aa: ASSDLTGGGEKLF
v_gene: TRBV27; j_gene: TRBJ2-7; CDR3aa: ASSLSREQRWVEQY
v_gene: TRBV5-6; j_gene: TRBJ2-3; CDR3aa: ASSLVVRMWAARTDTQY
v_gene: TRBV4-1; j_gene: TRBJ2-3; CDR3aa: ASSQEFADTQY